The rows below give T cell receptor beta chains drawn from one sample of a study of CD8+CD57+ T cells in acquired aplastic anemia. MiXCR was run by TCRdb on the reads, yielding one entry per CDR3 protein. The sample carries about 180,000 distinct CDR3 sequences, approximately 48% recorded once. Input material: sorted CD4+, CD8+, or CD8+CD57+ T cells (not recorded which) from PBMCs. Receptor source: a human donor with aplastic anemia. Each CDR3 is given with its conserved first and last residue. The D gene is left open where the match is weak. Not every row has a clone size; where given, it reads once, few, many or a size class.

DNA: TGTGCCAGCAGTCCCCGTGGGACAGCGTACGAGCAGTACTTC
CDR3: CASSPRGTAYEQYF
D: TRBD1
size: -
V: TRBV27
J: TRBJ2-7
length: 14

DNA: TGCAGTGCTAGCGGGGACCCCGAGCGGGTGGATACGCAGTATTTT
CDR3: CSASGDPERVDTQYF
D: TRBD2
size: -
V: TRBV29-1
J: TRBJ2-3
length: 15

DNA: TGTGCCAGCAGTTCCACAGGTGGTTCACCCCTCCACTTT
CDR3: CASSSTGGSPLHF
D: -
size: many
V: TRBV6-5
J: TRBJ1-6
length: 13

DNA: TGTGCCAGCAGCACCGCCGACCTTAATGAAAAACTGTTTTTT
CDR3: CASSTADLNEKLFF
D: -
size: -
V: TRBV7-9
J: TRBJ1-4
length: 14

DNA: TGTGCCAGCAGTTCGACCGGGACAGGTCCTCGATTGAATGAGCAGTTCTTC
CDR3: CASSSTGTGPRLNEQFF
D: TRBD1
size: -
V: TRBV6-5
J: TRBJ2-1
length: 17

DNA: TGTGCCAGCATCAGACAGGGGGCGGGGACCGGGGAGCTGTTTTTT
CDR3: CASIRQGAGTGELFF
D: TRBD1
size: -
V: TRBV12-3/TRBV12-4
J: TRBJ2-2
length: 15

DNA: TGCAGTGCTAGTAAAGGGACAGGGTTTAATGAGCAGTTCTTC
CDR3: CSASKGTGFNEQFF
D: TRBD1
size: -
V: TRBV20-1
J: TRBJ2-1
length: 14

DNA: TGCAGTGCTAGAGATAGGGGTCTTCTAAATGAAAAACTGTTTTTT
CDR3: CSARDRGLLNEKLFF
D: -
size: many
V: TRBV20-1
J: TRBJ1-4
length: 15

DNA: TGTGCCTGGGGGGGACAGCCGAACACTGAAGCTTTCTTT
CDR3: CAWGGQPNTEAFF
D: TRBD1
size: -
V: TRBV30
J: TRBJ1-1
length: 13

DNA: TGTGCCAGCAGCCAAGGGTTAGCGGGGGCACTCACAGATACGCAGTATTTT
CDR3: CASSQGLAGALTDTQYF
D: TRBD2
size: many
V: TRBV4-2
J: TRBJ2-3
length: 17

DNA: TGTGCCACCAGCGTGCCCGGGACAGGAAGCACCGTCTATGGCTACACCTTC
CDR3: CATSVPGTGSTVYGYTF
D: TRBD1
size: -
V: TRBV15
J: TRBJ1-2
length: 17

DNA: TGTGCCAGCACTCGGAGGGGCCACCAAGAGACCCAGTACTTC
CDR3: CASTRRGHQETQYF
D: -
size: -
V: TRBV2
J: TRBJ2-5
length: 14

DNA: TGTGCCATCAGTCCGGGACAGGGTGACCCCTCCAAGGCAGACTACGAGCAGTACTTC
CDR3: CAISPGQGDPSKADYEQYF
D: TRBD1
size: -
V: TRBV10-3
J: TRBJ2-7
length: 19

DNA: TGTGCCAGCAGCTCAGGGGGAAATCAGCCCCAGCATTTT
CDR3: CASSSGGNQPQHF
D: TRBD1
size: -
V: TRBV2
J: TRBJ1-5
length: 13

DNA: TGCGCCAGCAGTCCCACCTCCTATGGCTACACCTTC
CDR3: CASSPTSYGYTF
D: -
size: -
V: TRBV5-1
J: TRBJ1-2
length: 12

DNA: TGCGCCAGCAGCCTGACCGGGACAGGGGCCAACGAGCAGTACTTC
CDR3: CASSLTGTGANEQYF
D: TRBD1
size: -
V: TRBV5-1
J: TRBJ2-7
length: 15

DNA: TGTGCCACCAGTGAAGATAACCAAGGCCCGAGCTCCTACGAGCAGTACTTC
CDR3: CATSEDNQGPSSYEQYF
D: -
size: few
V: TRBV24-1
J: TRBJ2-7
length: 17

DNA: TGTGCCACCAGCAGAGTTTCGGGGGGAGTTGGAGATGAGCAGTTCTTC
CDR3: CATSRVSGGVGDEQFF
D: TRBD2
size: -
V: TRBV15
J: TRBJ2-1
length: 16

DNA: TGTGCCAGTAGTATAGATCCCGGACAGGGCCCGAACACTGAAGCTTTCTTT
CDR3: CASSIDPGQGPNTEAFF
D: TRBD1
size: -
V: TRBV19
J: TRBJ1-1
length: 17

DNA: TGCAGTGCTAGATTGGGGGGGGGAGTAGATACGCAGTATTTT
CDR3: CSARLGGGVDTQYF
D: TRBD2
size: many
V: TRBV20-1
J: TRBJ2-3
length: 14

DNA: TGCAGCCTTCGGGTGGTGGGCCCAACAGATACGCAGTATTTT
CDR3: CSLRVVGPTDTQYF
D: -
size: -
V: TRBV29-1
J: TRBJ2-3
length: 14

DNA: TGTGCCACCAGTAGGGGGGCGTACCAAGAGACCCAGTACTTC
CDR3: CATSRGAYQETQYF
D: -
size: -
V: TRBV24-1
J: TRBJ2-5
length: 14

DNA: TGTGCCAGCAGTGAAGTTCCTAGCGGGGGGTTCGAGCAGTACTTC
CDR3: CASSEVPSGGFEQYF
D: TRBD2
size: once
V: TRBV6-1
J: TRBJ2-7
length: 15

DNA: TGCGCCACCAGCCCCGGGGAGCTGTTTTTT
CDR3: CATSPGELFF
D: -
size: many
V: TRBV5-1
J: TRBJ2-2
length: 10

DNA: TGTGCCAGCTCTTGGGCCGACTCCTACGAGCAGTACTTC
CDR3: CASSWADSYEQYF
D: -
size: many
V: TRBV7-9
J: TRBJ2-7
length: 13

DNA: TGCGCCAGCAGCTTCAAGATGGGTGGCTACACCTTC
CDR3: CASSFKMGGYTF
D: -
size: -
V: TRBV10-2
J: TRBJ1-2
length: 12

DNA: TGCAGCGTTGAAGATCCGGGAGCCTCCTCCTACGAGCAGTACTTC
CDR3: CSVEDPGASSYEQYF
D: -
size: -
V: TRBV29-1
J: TRBJ2-7
length: 15

DNA: TGTGCCAGCAGCCAGGGGGGCGGGGGGTCCCAAGGTAGTGAGCAGTTCTTC
CDR3: CASSQGGGGSQGSEQFF
D: TRBD2
size: few
V: TRBV4-2
J: TRBJ2-1
length: 17

DNA: TGTGCCAGCAGCTTGGGGCAGGGGCTCTATGGCTACACCTTC
CDR3: CASSLGQGLYGYTF
D: -
size: many
V: TRBV5-5
J: TRBJ1-2
length: 14

DNA: TGTGCCAGCAGTCGAGGGACTACCAACACCGGGGAGCTGTTTTTT
CDR3: CASSRGTTNTGELFF
D: TRBD2
size: -
V: TRBV6-1
J: TRBJ2-2
length: 15

DNA: TGTGCCAGCAGCCAAGACAGGGGGTATGGAGGAGGCACCTTC
CDR3: CASSQDRGYGGGTF
D: TRBD1
size: -
V: TRBV14
J: TRBJ1-2
length: 14

DNA: TGTGCCACCAGCCAGGACAATCAGCCCCAGCATTTT
CDR3: CATSQDNQPQHF
D: -
size: -
V: TRBV15
J: TRBJ1-5
length: 12

DNA: TGTGCCAGCAGCTCCTGGGACAGCTACGAGCAGTACTTC
CDR3: CASSSWDSYEQYF
D: TRBD1
size: many
V: TRBV7-6
J: TRBJ2-7
length: 13

DNA: TGTGCCAGCATCGGGGGACTGAACACTGAAGCTTTCTTT
CDR3: CASIGGLNTEAFF
D: -
size: many
V: TRBV7-9
J: TRBJ1-1
length: 13

DNA: TGTGCCAGCAGTTACTCACGCTCCTACGAGCAGTACTTC
CDR3: CASSYSRSYEQYF
D: -
size: many
V: TRBV6-5
J: TRBJ2-7
length: 13

DNA: TGTGCCACCAGCAGAGATCGTGAGAACACTGAAGCTTTCTTT
CDR3: CATSRDRENTEAFF
D: -
size: once
V: TRBV15
J: TRBJ1-1
length: 14

DNA: TGTGCCAGCTCACCGGACTCGGGCTACCTATACGAGCAGTACTTC
CDR3: CASSPDSGYLYEQYF
D: -
size: -
V: TRBV18
J: TRBJ2-7
length: 15

DNA: TGTGCCACCAGCAGAGATTCCGCCTCCACAGATACGCAGTATTTT
CDR3: CATSRDSASTDTQYF
D: -
size: -
V: TRBV15
J: TRBJ2-3
length: 15

DNA: TGTGCCAGCAGTTCGTCACAGGGTGGGAACACTGAAGCTTTCTTT
CDR3: CASSSSQGGNTEAFF
D: -
size: few
V: TRBV27
J: TRBJ1-1
length: 15